The entry below gives a single TCR beta chain sequence along with its context. At one boundary the junction diverges from the germline segment, which might be a read error. These data are taken from a study of CD8+ T cells in alopecia areata. Study-level background: Those treated were given oral tofacitinib at 5 to 10 mg twice daily.

RNA was isolated and reverse transcribed to cDNA, the sequencing template. Using immunoSEQ multiplex PCR, the repertoire was profiled, and TCRdb retains in-frame clones only, with some absent. The repertoire holds 64,000 or so clones, roughly 46% seen once, with about 20% in the top ten. There are 14 residues in the CDR3. Germline V gene sequence: CDR1 PRHDT, CDR2 FYEKMQ (reference sequence). Regarding treatment: oral pan-JAK inhibitor, 5-10 mg twice daily. The source is a human donor with alopecia areata. This specimen was CD8+ T cells sorted from blood, taken at approximately week 36, from a patient treated with tofacitinib. The chain has TRBV13 and TRBJ1-1; D perhaps matches TRBD1 (5 bases). CDR3 amino acids: CASSLGGGNTEAFF. Here the CDR3 DNA reads TGTGCCAGCAGCCTAGGCGGGGGGAACACTGAAGCTTTCTTT.